The 13 T cell receptor beta chains below all came from one sample that was sequenced in a study of identical twins. Each CDR3 protein is one row after TCRdb ran MiXCR on the 5' RACE reads. This sample carries about 470,000 distinct CDR3 sequences, roughly a quarter of them seen once, and the ten largest clones take 2.9%. This sample was shared with a second study, whose subject was T cells expressing NK-cell markers.

Sequencing was done on a sample of CD4+ T cells sorted from blood. The receptors shown here come from a woman in her late teens or twenties in good health.

The chain links TRBV5-1 to TRBJ2-5; D gene ambiguous. This CDR3 contains 13 residues. V shed 5 bases and J shed 1 base, with 9 bases lying between them. In germline, CDR1 is SGHRS, CDR2 YFSETQ. CDR3 loop: CASSEIAQETQYF. In DNA form, the CDR3 reads TGCGCCAGCAGTGAAATAGCCCAAGAGACCCAGTACTTC.

The CDR3 here is CSGGRSAGVNTGELFF. The CDR3 coding sequence is TGCAGCGGGGGGAGATCTGCCGGGGTGAACACCGGGGAGCTGTTTTTT. The chain combines TRBV29-1 with TRBJ2-2; D tentatively fits TRBD1 or TRBD2 (5 bases each). CDR1 is SQVTM, CDR2 ANQGSEA, per germline. This CDR3 is built from 16 residues. V was pared by 7 bases and J by 1 base, with 19 bases between.

The gene calls are TRBV5-1 and TRBJ2-1, with 8 bases identical to TRBD1. J gave up 9 bases and V 3 bases, and 2 bases lay outside the gene matches. CDR1 and CDR2 (germline): SGHRS, YFSETQ. CDR3 length: 12 residues. CDR3 amino acids: CASSWTGFEQFF. CDR3 DNA sequence: TGCGCCAGCAGCTGGACAGGGTTTGAGCAGTTCTTC.

The chain joins TRBV27 to TRBJ2-1; 13 nucleotides match TRBD2. The junction had 5 bases not matched to a gene; V was cut back by 6 bases and J by 6 bases. The CDR3 is 15 amino acids. The germline CDR1 and CDR2 sequences are MNHEY and SMNVEV (reference sequence). The CDR3 bases are TGTGCCAGCAGAAAACTAGCGGGGGGGCCCAATGAGCAGTTCTTC. Amino acid sequence: CASRKLAGGPNEQFF.

Many counts were recorded for this clonotype. The V gene is TRBV5-6, the J gene TRBJ2-2; 10 nucleotides line up with TRBD1. The CDR3 spans 15 residues. Germline values: CDR1 SGHDT, CDR2 YYEEEE. After removal of 4 bases from V and 5 bases from J, the junction contained 5 bases not matched to a gene. The CDR3, as DNA: TGTGCCAGCAGCCCCGGGACAGGGGTAACCGGGGAGCTGTTTTTT. This gives the protein CASSPGTGVTGELFF. Filled out from reference TRBV5-6 and TRBJ2-2, the complete variable domain reads DAGVTQSPTHLIKTRGQQVTLRCSPKSGHDTVSWYQQALGQGPQFIFQYYEEEERQRGNFPDRFSGHQFPNYSSELNVNALLLGDSALYLCASSPGTGVTGELFFGEGSRLTVL.

This clonotype was seen only a few times. The chain combines TRBV20-1 with TRBJ1-1; a possible D gene is TRBD1 (5 bases). Germline CDR1 reads DFQATT; CDR2 reads SNEGSKA (reference sequence). Trimming stripped 8 bases from V and 3 bases from J, with 13 bases between. This CDR3 is 12 amino acids long. The CDR3 is CSPQRGDTEAFF. CDR3 in DNA: TGCAGTCCCCAGAGGGGTGACACTGAAGCTTTCTTT.

The chain links TRBV20-1 to TRBJ1-5; tentatively, D is TRBD1 (5 bases). Trimming stripped 6 bases from V and 4 bases from J, with 10 bases between. Germline CDR1 DFQATT, CDR2 SNEGSKA (reference sequence). The CDR3 spans 12 residues. DNA for the CDR3: TGCAGTGCAAAACGGGGGAATCAGCCCCAGCATTTT. Encoded protein: CSAKRGNQPQHF.

This clonotype was counted between two and nine times. This rearrangement joins TRBV5-5 to TRBJ2-6; D possibly corresponds to TRBD2 (5 bases). The germline V and J ends were trimmed by 0 bases and 3 bases, with 10 bases remaining between them. CDR1 SGHKS and CDR2 YYEKEE come from the germline V gene (reference sequence). The CDR3 extends over 16 amino acids. CDR3 nucleotides: TGTGCCAGCAGCTTGGCCGGGGTCCGTGGGGCCAACGTCCTGACTTTC. Residues: CASSLAGVRGANVLTF.

This clonotype was detected only a few times. The chain carries TRBV5-4 and TRBJ2-1, with TRBD2 identical over 10 bases. Unmatched junction bases numbered 5, after V lost 4 bases and J lost 10 bases. Germline CDR1 is SGHNT and CDR2 is YYREEE (reference sequence). CDR3 length: 13 residues. The CDR3 nucleotides read TGTGCCAGCAGCCAAGATAGCGGGAGGGAGCAGTTCTTC. It codes for CASSQDSGREQFF.

This clonotype was observed a handful of times. The V call is TRBV6-6, the J call TRBJ1-5; D is unresolved. Germline assignment: CDR1 MNHNY and CDR2 SVGAGI (reference sequence). Trimming pared 2 bases from V and 4 bases from J, leaving 3 bases between. The CDR3 consists of 12 residues. CDR3 protein: CASSYTNQPQHF. The CDR3 DNA reads as TGTGCCAGCAGTTACACTAATCAGCCCCAGCATTTT.

This clonotype was found a few times. V gene TRBV5-5 combines with J gene TRBJ2-3; 8 bases align to TRBD2. CDR1 is SGHKS and CDR2 is YYEKEE in the germline V gene (reference sequence). Trimming at V came to 4 bases and at J to 2 bases, leaving 6 bases not matched to a gene. The CDR3 consists of 15 residues. CDR3 in amino acids: CASSGGLGNTDTQYF. The CDR3 DNA follows: TGTGCCAGCAGCGGGGGACTAGGGAACACAGATACGCAGTATTTT.

This clonotype turned up a few times. The V call is TRBV7-4, the J call TRBJ1-6; D is possibly TRBD1 (5 bases). This CDR3 has 12 residues. CDR1 is SGHVT, CDR2 SQSDAQ, per germline. Trimming pared 7 bases from V and 11 bases from J, leaving 12 bases between. DNA for the CDR3: TGTGCCAGCAACTCAGACAGAGCACCCCTCCACTTT. It is translated as CASNSDRAPLHF.

A remark on this clonotype: Mismatch with germline at one junction end may stem from a read error. The chain employs TRBV7-2 and TRBJ2-7; 9 bases are shared with TRBD2. Per germline, CDR1 SGHTA and CDR2 FQGNSA. The CDR3 runs 14 residues. The CDR3 protein is CASSRNLAGVGLNF. For the CDR3, the DNA is TGTGCCAGCAGCCGGAACTTAGCGGGAGTGGGGTTGAACTTC.